This T cell receptor (beta chain) was recorded in a study of T cell repertoires in cytomegalovirus infection. Per the germline V gene, CDR1 is LNHDA and CDR2 is SQIVND (reference sequence). CDR3 length: 12 amino acids. The V gene lost 7 bases and the J gene lost 4 bases, with 8 bases spanning the gap. Notes on the study in general: Individuals carrying CMV plus the relevant HLA were identified by cumulative frequency of public TCR beta families. The ex vivo response was dominated by HLA-C-restricted CMV-specific TCR beta clonotypes.

This clonotype was observed a few times. Its antigen remains unidentified. TCRdb re-derived calls from the reads in MiXCR, one entry per CDR3 protein. The table shows about 920,000 distinct CDR3 sequences, with approximately 33% occurring only once. This chain connects TRBV19 to TRBJ1-5; no reliable D call. Source: cultured CD8+ T cells from PBMCs, taken from culture after CMV antigen stimulation. The receptor's source is a human donor in good health (CMV status not recorded). Some clones in this sample may be carry-over from other donors' samples. The CDR3 coding sequence is TGTGCCAGTAAGGAGGTAAATCAGCCCCAGCATTTT. It specifies CASKEVNQPQHF. The variable domain in full, completed from reference TRBV19 and TRBJ1-5, reads DGGITQSPKYLFRKEGQNVTLSCEQNLNHDAMYWYRQDPGQGLRLIYYSQIVNDFQKGDIAEGYSVSREKKESFPLTVTSAQKNPTAFYLCASKEVNQPQHFGDGTRLSIL.